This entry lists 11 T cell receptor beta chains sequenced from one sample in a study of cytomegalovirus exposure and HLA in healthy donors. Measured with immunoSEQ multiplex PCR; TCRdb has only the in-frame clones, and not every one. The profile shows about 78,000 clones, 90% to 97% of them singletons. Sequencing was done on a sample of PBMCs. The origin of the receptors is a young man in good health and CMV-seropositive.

For the CDR3, the DNA is TGCGCCAGCAGCCATCCCGGACTAGCGGGACCCTCTAGGAAGTTCTTC. Its protein product is CASSHPGLAGPSRKFF. The rearrangement uses TRBV4-1 and TRBJ2-1, with 12 bases matching TRBD2. The CDR3 is 16 residues long. The V segment lost 3 bases and the J segment 14 bases; nucleotides outside the gene matches: 14. The germline CDR1 and CDR2 sequences are MGHRA and YSYEKL.

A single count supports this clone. The CDR3: CASSSGGDWSSYNEQFF. CDR3 in DNA: TGTGCCAGCAGCTCGGGGGGGGATTGGAGCTCCTACAATGAGCAGTTCTTC. The genes are TRBV13 and TRBJ2-1, with 8 bases aligning to TRBD2. Per the germline V gene, CDR1 is PRHDT and CDR2 is FYEKMQ (reference sequence). This CDR3 has 17 amino acids. With 4 bases clipped from V and 0 bases from J, the junction kept 8 bases outside the gene matches. Using reference TRBV13 and TRBJ2-1 for the parts outside the CDR3, the full variable domain is AAGVIQSPRHLIKEKRETATLKCYPIPRHDTVYWYQQGPGQDPQFLISFYEKMQSDKGSIPDRFSAQQFSDYHSELNMSSLELGDSALYFCASSSGGDWSSYNEQFFGPGTRLTVL.

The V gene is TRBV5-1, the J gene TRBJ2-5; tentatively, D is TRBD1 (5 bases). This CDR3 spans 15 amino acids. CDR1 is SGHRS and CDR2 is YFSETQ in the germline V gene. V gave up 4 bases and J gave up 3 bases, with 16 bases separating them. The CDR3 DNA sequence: TGCGCCAGCAGCCCACCACGTTCCAGGGAAGAGACCCAGTACTTC. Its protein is CASSPPRSREETQYF.

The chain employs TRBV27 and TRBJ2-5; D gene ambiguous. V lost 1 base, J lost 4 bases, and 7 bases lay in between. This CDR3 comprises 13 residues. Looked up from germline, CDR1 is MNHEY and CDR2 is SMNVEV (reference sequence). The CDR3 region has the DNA TGTGCCAGCAGTTTATTCGGTCCAGAGACCCAGTACTTC. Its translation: CASSLFGPETQYF.

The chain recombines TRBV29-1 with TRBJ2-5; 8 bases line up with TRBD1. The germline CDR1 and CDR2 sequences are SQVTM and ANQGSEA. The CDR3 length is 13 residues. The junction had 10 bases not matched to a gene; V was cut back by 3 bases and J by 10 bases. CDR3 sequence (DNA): TGCAGCGTTGAGACAGGGGACGGGAAGGGCCAGTACTTC. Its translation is CSVETGDGKGQYF.

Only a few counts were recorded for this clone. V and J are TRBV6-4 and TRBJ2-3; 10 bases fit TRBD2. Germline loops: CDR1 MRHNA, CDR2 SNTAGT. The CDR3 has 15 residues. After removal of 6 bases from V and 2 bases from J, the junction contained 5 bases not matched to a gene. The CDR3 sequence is CASSQTSGTTDTQYF. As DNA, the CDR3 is TGTGCCAGCAGCCAAACTAGCGGGACCACAGATACGCAGTATTTT.

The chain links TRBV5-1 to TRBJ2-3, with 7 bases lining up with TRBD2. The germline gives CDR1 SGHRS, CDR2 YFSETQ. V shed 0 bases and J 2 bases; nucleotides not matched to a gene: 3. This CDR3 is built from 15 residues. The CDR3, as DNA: TGCGCCAGCAGCTTGGCACTAGCGCCCACAGATACGCAGTATTTT. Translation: CASSLALAPTDTQYF.

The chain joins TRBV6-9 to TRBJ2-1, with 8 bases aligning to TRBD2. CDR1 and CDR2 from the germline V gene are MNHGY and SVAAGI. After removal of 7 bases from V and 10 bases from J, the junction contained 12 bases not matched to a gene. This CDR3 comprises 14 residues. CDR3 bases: TGTGCCAGCAAGCCGGGACTAGAGGTTTGGGAGCAGTTCTTC. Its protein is CASKPGLEVWEQFF.

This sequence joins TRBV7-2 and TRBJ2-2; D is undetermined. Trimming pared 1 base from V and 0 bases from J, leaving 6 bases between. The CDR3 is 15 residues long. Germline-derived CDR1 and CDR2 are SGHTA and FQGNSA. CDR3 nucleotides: TGTGCCAGCAGCTTAGTCCTAGCGAACACCGGGGAGCTGTTTTTT. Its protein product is CASSLVLANTGELFF.

The CDR3 here is CASNRDRSQETQYF. CDR3 DNA sequence: TGTGCCAGCAACCGGGACAGGTCCCAAGAGACCCAGTACTTC. This chain connects TRBV7-2 to TRBJ2-5; 8 nucleotides agree with TRBD1. Trimming cost V 7 bases and J 1 base; bases outside gene matches: 5. The CDR3 covers 14 residues. Germline V gene sequence: CDR1 SGHTA, CDR2 FQGNSA.

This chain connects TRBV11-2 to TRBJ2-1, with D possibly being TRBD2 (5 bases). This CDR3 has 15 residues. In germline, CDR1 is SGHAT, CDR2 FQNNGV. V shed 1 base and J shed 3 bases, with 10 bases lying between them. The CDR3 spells CASSLGPGNYNEQFF. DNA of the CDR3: TGTGCCAGCAGCTTAGGTCCGGGGAACTACAATGAGCAGTTCTTC.